This T cell receptor beta chain was retrieved from a study of identical twins. MiXCR, applied by TCRdb to the 5' RACE reads, yields one record per CDR3 protein. Among more than 600,000 distinct CDR3 sequences listed, over 15% were seen once. V was shortened by 2 bases and J by 2 bases, with 7 bases between the two germline ends. CDR3 size: 15 residues. CDR1 SGHTA and CDR2 FQGNSA come from the germline V gene. Another study also made use of these data, one on T cells expressing NK-cell markers.

This TCR derives from a woman between 18 and 29 years old in good health. Sequencing was performed on PBMCs. This chain joins TRBV7-2 and TRBJ2-6; D not certain. CDR3 DNA: TGTGCCAGCAGCTTAAAGAGTCCTGGGGCCAACGTCCTGACTTTC. Translated, it gives CASSLKSPGANVLTF.